Listed here are 22 T cell receptor beta chains from one sample, sequenced in a study of CD8 T cells in Susac syndrome. Random hexamers were used to reverse transcribe an amount of roughly 0.5 to 1 ug RNA. TCRdb independently ran MiXCR on the immunoSEQ multiplex PCR reads; one entry per CDR3 protein. Of more than 70,000 distinct CDR3 sequences listed, over 85% are singletons. Material: CD8+ T cells from PBMCs. The receptors here all came from a human donor in good health.

The chain is built from TRBV27 and TRBJ2-3; TRBD2 aligns across 11 bases. The CDR3 loop spans 16 amino acids. Germline V CDR1 and CDR2: MNHEY, SMNVEV (reference sequence). The J segment lost 1 base and the V segment lost 7 bases, leaving 7 bases of the junction unmatched. In DNA, the CDR3 is TGTGCCAGCATGCTTAGCGGGGGGGAAGGCACAGATACGCAGTATTTT. Translated: CASMLSGGEGTDTQYF.

V and J are TRBV29-1 and TRBJ1-3, with D maybe TRBD1 (5 bases). The V gene lost 5 bases and the J gene lost 3 bases, with 11 bases spanning the gap. Germline V gene sequence: CDR1 SQVTM, CDR2 ANQGSEA. This CDR3 spans 13 amino acids. The CDR3 here is CSVTDTGGNTIYF. DNA of the CDR3: TGCAGCGTTACGGACACAGGTGGAAACACCATATATTTT.

The J gene is TRBJ1-2, the V gene TRBV5-6; D remains unclear. V was pared by 0 bases and J by 4 bases, with 13 bases between. Germline values: CDR1 SGHDT, CDR2 YYEEEE. CDR3 size: 15 residues. CDR3 sequence (DNA): TGTGCCAGCAGCTTGGTTGGAGAGAGGCCCTATGGCTACACCTTC. This sequence encodes CASSLVGERPYGYTF.

V and J are TRBV21-1 and TRBJ2-3; TRBD1, the table's D call, was not compared with the DNA. TRBV21-1 has pseudogene status. This CDR3 region has 16 residues. The CDR3 protein is CASSKGDPGPTDTQYF. CDR3 coding DNA: TGTGCCAGCAGCAAAGGGGACCCGGGGCCCACAGATACGCAGTATTTT.

This chain connects TRBV30 to TRBJ2-7, with D tentatively TRBD1 (5 bases). This CDR3 comprises 13 residues. V lost 7 bases and J 2 bases, leaving 15 bases between the germline ends. CDR1 and CDR2 (germline): GTSNPN, SVGIG (reference sequence). CDR3 nucleotides: TGTGCCTTTACTGGGGCAGGGCCCTACGAGCAGTACTTC. Protein sequence: CAFTGAGPYEQYF. Supplemented by reference TRBV30 and TRBJ2-7, the full variable domain reads SQTIHQWPATLVQPVGSPLSLECTVEGTSNPNLYWYRQAAGRGLQLLFYSVGIGQISSEVPQNLSASRPQDRQFILSSKKLLLSDSGFYLCAFTGAGPYEQYFGPGTRLTVT.

A note on this clonotype: One end of the junction is discordant with germline, which a read error may explain. The chain uses TRBV2 and TRBJ2-5; weak D call: TRBD1 (5 bases). The CDR3 is 15 residues long. The germline V gene encodes CDR1 SNHLY and CDR2 FYNNEI. CDR3 nucleotides: TGTGCCAGCAGTGAACTTACAGGCCCCCAACAGACCCAGTACTTC. This gives the protein CASSELTGPQQTQYF.

J is TRBJ2-1 and V is TRBV27; no clear D gene. V gave up 4 bases and J gave up 2 bases, with 9 bases separating them. The CDR3 runs 14 residues. Germline V CDR1 and CDR2: MNHEY, SMNVEV (reference sequence). CDR3 sequence (DNA): TGTGCCAGCAGTTCCTCAGCAACCTACAATGAGCAGTTCTTC. This codes for CASSSSATYNEQFF.

The chain joins TRBV9 to TRBJ2-3; 9 nucleotides match TRBD1. The V and J ends lost 3 bases and 1 base, in that order; junction bases with no gene match: 6. The CDR3 sequence is 16 residues long. The germline gives CDR1 SGDLS, CDR2 YYNGEE. This CDR3 reads CASSDRGRVGTDTQYF. CDR3 sequence (DNA): TGTGCCAGCAGCGACAGGGGGCGAGTAGGCACAGATACGCAGTATTTT.

The J gene is TRBJ2-7, the V gene TRBV23-1; D ambiguous. TRBV23-1 is marked as an open reading frame, function uncertain. Trimming cost V 2 bases and J 6 bases, with 14 bases left between them. The CDR3 totals 14 residues. In DNA form, the CDR3 reads TGCGCCAGCAGTCAACCCGCTGCGACCGGCGAGCAGTACTTC. It codes for CASSQPAATGEQYF.

The chain is built from TRBV29-1 and TRBJ2-2, with no clear D. The CDR3 has 12 amino acids. The ends were cut back, 5 bases at V and 4 bases at J, with 8 bases in the middle. CDR1 is SQVTM, CDR2 ANQGSEA, per germline. As DNA, the CDR3 is TGCAGCGTTTTCGCAGGCACCGGGGAGCTGTTTTTT. Translation gives CSVFAGTGELFF.

The chain recombines TRBV27 with TRBJ1-4; D is perhaps TRBD1 (6 bases). Trimming took off 4 bases at V and 0 bases at J, with 9 bases between the two ends. The CDR3 consists of 15 residues. The germline V gene encodes CDR1 MNHEY and CDR2 SMNVEV (reference sequence). The CDR3 DNA sequence: TGTGCCAGCAGTTCCTACAGGGCAACTAATGAAAAACTGTTTTTT. Protein sequence: CASSSYRATNEKLFF.

This clonotype was seen a single time. Here the CDR3 DNA reads TGCGCCAGCAGCCCGCTGGACAGGGAAGGCGATGAGCAGTTCTTC. Translation: CASSPLDREGDEQFF. The V gene is TRBV5-1, the J gene TRBJ2-1, with 8 nucleotides matching TRBD1. Germline loops: CDR1 SGHRS, CDR2 YFSETQ. The CDR3 loop spans 15 amino acids. Trimming at V came to 4 bases and at J to 8 bases, leaving 11 bases not matched to a gene.

The V call is TRBV29-1, the J call TRBJ1-4, with a tentative D call TRBD1 (6 bases). The V and J ends lost 6 bases and 4 bases respectively, with 6 bases between them. Germline V CDR1 and CDR2: SQVTM, ANQGSEA. This CDR3 has 11 residues. CDR3 bases: TGCAGCGTACAGGGTAATGAAAAACTGTTTTTT. Its translation: CSVQGNEKLFF.

The chain recombines TRBV5-1 with TRBJ2-5; TRBD1 aligns across 8 bases. The germline CDR1 and CDR2 sequences are SGHRS and YFSETQ. V gave up 4 bases and J gave up 5 bases; unmatched junction bases: 10. The length of the CDR3 is 15 residues. This chain's CDR3 is CASSKAQGAGETQYF. The CDR3 region has the DNA TGCGCCAGCAGCAAAGCCCAGGGGGCCGGGGAGACCCAGTACTTC.

The V gene is TRBV6-4, the J gene TRBJ1-1; D remains ambiguous. The ends were cut back, 7 bases at V and 8 bases at J, with 14 bases in the middle. This CDR3 has 12 residues. CDR1 MRHNA and CDR2 SNTAGT come from the germline V gene. CDR3 bases: TGTGCCAGCATCCCCGCATATCGGGAAGCTTTCTTT. Amino acids: CASIPAYREAFF.

This chain uses TRBV27 with TRBJ2-1, with D uncertain. The length of the CDR3 is 15 residues. Trimming took 8 bases from V and 8 from J, leaving 22 bases between them. Germline values: CDR1 MNHEY, CDR2 SMNVEV (reference sequence). The CDR3: CASSTRAPPSHEQFF. The CDR3 DNA follows: TGTGCCAGCTCAACTCGGGCCCCTCCGAGCCATGAGCAGTTCTTC.

The chain couples TRBV7-2 to TRBJ2-1, with D tentatively TRBD1 (5 bases). Germline CDR1 is SGHTA and CDR2 is FQGNSA. V was cut by 5 bases and J by 7 bases, with 12 bases left in between. The CDR3 is 13 residues long. In DNA, the CDR3 is TGTGCCAGCAGCACGGGTAGGGGAAATGAGCAGTTCTTC. Encoded protein: CASSTGRGNEQFF.

The sample holds one count of this clonotype. V is TRBV7-2 and J is TRBJ1-2; the match to TRBD1 covers 10 bases. With V trimmed by 2 bases and J by 5 bases, 2 bases remained unmatched. From germline, CDR1 is SGHTA and CDR2 FQGNSA. This CDR3 region has 14 residues. The CDR3 coding sequence is TGTGCCAGCAGCTTACCGGGACAGGGGTATGGCTACACCTTC. Amino acid sequence: CASSLPGQGYGYTF.

This chain uses TRBV6-6 with TRBJ1-1; D remains unclear. The CDR3 is 16 residues long. CDR1 MNHNY and CDR2 SVGAGI come from the germline V gene (reference sequence). The ends were cut back, 5 bases at V and 3 bases at J, with 19 bases in the middle. The CDR3 bases are TGTGCCAGCAGTACCTTTGGGCAGATCGTGGACACTGAAGCTTTCTTT. This encodes CASSTFGQIVDTEAFF.

The gene calls are TRBV12-3 or TRBV12-4 and TRBJ1-2; D not certain. The CDR3 sequence is 14 residues long. The V end lost 3 bases, the J end lost 4 bases, and 12 bases lay between the germline ends. The CDR3 DNA reads as TGTGCCAGCAGTTTGATAGATCTCGGCTATGGCTACACCTTC. This codes for CASSLIDLGYGYTF.

The CDR3 DNA reads as TGTGCCAGCAGTGGGACTAGCGGGATCTCTGGGGCCAACGTCCTGACTTTC. This gives the protein CASSGTSGISGANVLTF. This chain uses TRBV2 with TRBJ2-6; TRBD2 agrees at 12 bases. The germline V gene has CDR1 SNHLY and CDR2 FYNNEI. The junction had 1 base not matched to a gene; V was cut back by 4 bases and J by 0 bases. This CDR3 spans 17 amino acids. The complete variable domain, with remaining parts taken from reference TRBV2 and TRBJ2-6, reads EPEVTQTPSHQVTQMGQEVILRCVPISNHLYFYWYRQILGQKVEFLVSFYNNEISEKSEIFDDQFSVERPDGSNFTLKIRSTKLEDSAMYFCASSGTSGISGANVLTFGAGSRLTVL.

The rearrangement uses TRBV10-3 and TRBJ2-1; 7 nucleotides agree with TRBD2. Germline lookup yields CDR1 ENHRY and CDR2 SYGVKD. This CDR3 contains 11 residues. Germline trimming cut 5 bases from V and 15 bases from J; bases unmatched to any gene: 7. CDR3 region: CAISYGTTSFF. In DNA form, the CDR3 reads TGTGCCATCAGTTACGGGACTACGTCGTTCTTC.